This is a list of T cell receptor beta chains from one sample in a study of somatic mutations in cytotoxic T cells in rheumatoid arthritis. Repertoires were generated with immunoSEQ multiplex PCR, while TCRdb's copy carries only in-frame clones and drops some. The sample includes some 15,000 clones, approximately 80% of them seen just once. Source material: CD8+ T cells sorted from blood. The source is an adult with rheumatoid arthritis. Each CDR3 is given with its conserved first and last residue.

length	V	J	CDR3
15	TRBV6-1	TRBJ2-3	CASSEAGGPGDTQYF
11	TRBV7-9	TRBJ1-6	CASSSTAPLHF
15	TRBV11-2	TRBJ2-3	CASSLDSGGTDTQYF
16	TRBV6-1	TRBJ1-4	CASSDGLGHGNEKLFF
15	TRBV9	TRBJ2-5	CASNGWRGDQETQYF
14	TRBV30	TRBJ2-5	CAWSVLDTKETQYF
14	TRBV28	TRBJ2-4	CASSLSGAKNIQYF
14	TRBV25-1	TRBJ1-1	CASSEWGQRTEAFF
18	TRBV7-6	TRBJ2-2	CASSLAQGPTSDTGELFF
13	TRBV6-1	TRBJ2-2	CASSEGETGELFF
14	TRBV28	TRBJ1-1	CASRGTEVNTEAFF
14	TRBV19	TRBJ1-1	CASRPRGRDTEAFF
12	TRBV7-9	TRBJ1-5	CASSFPDQPQHF
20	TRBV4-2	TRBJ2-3	CASSQDNSRTSGTSTDTQYF
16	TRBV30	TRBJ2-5	CAWSPLAGVYQETQYF
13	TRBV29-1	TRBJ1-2	CSVLDRETYGYTF
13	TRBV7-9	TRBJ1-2	CASSLHANYGYTF
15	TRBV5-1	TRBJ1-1	CASSLNRDGFAEAFF
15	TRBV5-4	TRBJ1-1	CASSSDRQGGTEAFF
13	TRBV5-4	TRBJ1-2	CASSSSTNYGYTF
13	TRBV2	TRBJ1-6	CASSRQGYSPLHF
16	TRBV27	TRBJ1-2	CASSGGQTSPGYGYTF
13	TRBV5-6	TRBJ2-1	CASSPAGGNEQFF
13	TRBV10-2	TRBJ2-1	CASRVPDKNEQFF
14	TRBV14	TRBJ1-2	CASSQVDRGTGYTF
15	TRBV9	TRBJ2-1	CASSASGGVYNEQFF
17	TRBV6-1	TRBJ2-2	CASSGWGGLSNTGELFF
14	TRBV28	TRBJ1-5	CASKLGWSNQPQHF
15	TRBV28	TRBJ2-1	CASSLLRGSGYEQFF
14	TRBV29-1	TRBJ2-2	CSVEGTGTPGELFF
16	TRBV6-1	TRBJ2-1	CASSEPSGGGHDEQFF
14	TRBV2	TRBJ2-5	CASSLGSGGETQYF
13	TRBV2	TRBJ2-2	CAREGYNTGELFF
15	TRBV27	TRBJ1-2	CASTNSLLSNYGYTF
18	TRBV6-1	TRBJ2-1	CASSGWSILAEKWDEQFF
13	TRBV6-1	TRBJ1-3	CASSGGSGNTIYF
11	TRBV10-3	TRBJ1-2	CAIRGVDGYTF
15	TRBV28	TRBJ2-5	CASRTRHTKQETQYF
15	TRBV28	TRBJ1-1	CASRPAYRSNTEAFF
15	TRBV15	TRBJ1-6	CATGTGYVGNSPLHF
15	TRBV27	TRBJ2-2	CASSLLTVNTGELFF
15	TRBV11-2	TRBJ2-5	CASSSTSGGQETQYF
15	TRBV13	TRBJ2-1	CASSPSGGGYNEQFF
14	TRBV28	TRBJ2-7	CASSDGTGGYEQYF
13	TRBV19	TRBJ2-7	CASSMSETYEQYF
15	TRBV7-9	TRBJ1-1	CASSVGQGSNTEAFF
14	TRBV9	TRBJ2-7	CASSARQGSYEQYF
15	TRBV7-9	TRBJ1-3	CASEPTAYSGNTIYF
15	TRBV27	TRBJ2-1	CASSTYSSSYNEQFF
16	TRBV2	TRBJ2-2	CASSEARVAGAGELFF
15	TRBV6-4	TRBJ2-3	CASSDTSGGADTQYF
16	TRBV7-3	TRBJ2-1	CASSLFWRGGLEEQFF
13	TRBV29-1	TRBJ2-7	CSATDRGQGEQYF
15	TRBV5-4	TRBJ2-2	CASSLVAGNTGELFF
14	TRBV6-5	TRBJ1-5	CASSYSGGNQPQHF
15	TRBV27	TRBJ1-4	CASSTLQGAGVKLFF
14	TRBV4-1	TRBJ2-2	CASTYSANTGELFF